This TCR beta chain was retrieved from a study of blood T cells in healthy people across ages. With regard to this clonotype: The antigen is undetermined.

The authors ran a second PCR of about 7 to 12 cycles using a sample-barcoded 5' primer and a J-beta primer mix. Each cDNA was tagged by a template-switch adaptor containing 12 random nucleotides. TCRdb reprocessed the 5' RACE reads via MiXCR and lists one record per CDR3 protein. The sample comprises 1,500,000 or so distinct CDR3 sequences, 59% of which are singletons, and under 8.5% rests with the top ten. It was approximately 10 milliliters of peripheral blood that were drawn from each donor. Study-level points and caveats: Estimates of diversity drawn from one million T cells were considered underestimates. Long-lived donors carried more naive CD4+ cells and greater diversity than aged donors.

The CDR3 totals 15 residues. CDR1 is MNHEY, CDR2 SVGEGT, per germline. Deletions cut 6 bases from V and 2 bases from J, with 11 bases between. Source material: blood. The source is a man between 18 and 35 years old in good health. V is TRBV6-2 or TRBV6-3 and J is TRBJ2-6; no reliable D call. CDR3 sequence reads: CASSDWGTGANVLTF. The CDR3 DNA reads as TGTGCCAGCAGCGATTGGGGAACTGGGGCCAACGTCCTGACTTTC.